These 5 T cell receptor beta chains were all obtained from the same sample, sequenced in a study of T cells in Graves' hyperthyroidism and ophthalmopathy. Amplified TCR beta CDR3 regions came from RNA transcripts. When the TCR CDR3 underwent first-round RT-PCR, the HTBI primer set was used. TCRdb redid the calling of the multiplex PCR reads with MiXCR, one entry per CDR3 protein. The sample consists of 550,000 to 650,000 distinct CDR3 sequences, around 13% of them appearing once. The sequenced sample consisted of blood. These receptor sequences come from a woman in her twenties or thirties with Graves' hyperthyroidism that later progressed to Graves' ophthalmopathy.

This clonotype was seen only once. This clone may be a read error of a much larger clone one base away. The rearrangement joins TRBV30 to TRBJ1-1, with D perhaps matching TRBD1 (5 bases). Germline assignment: CDR1 GTSNPN and CDR2 SVGIG (reference sequence). CDR3 length: 11 amino acids. The CDR3 loop is CAWSQGTESFF. In nucleotides, the CDR3 is TGTGCCTGGAGTCAGGGAACTGAATCTTTCTTT.

Many counts were recorded for this clonotype. The chain couples TRBV9 to TRBJ1-2, with 8 bases identical to TRBD1. This CDR3 region has 15 residues. Losses at the gene ends were 0 bases for V and 5 bases for J; bases not matched to a gene: 6. Germline CDR1 SGDLS, CDR2 YYNGEE. CDR3: CASSVEGQGGYGYTF. In nucleotides, the CDR3 is TGTGCCAGCAGCGTAGAAGGACAGGGAGGGTATGGCTACACCTTC. The full variable domain, completed using reference TRBV9 and TRBJ1-2, is DSGVTQTPKHLITATGQRVTLRCSPRSGDLSVYWYQQSLDQGLQFLIQYYNGEERAKGNILERFSAQQFPDLHSELNLSSLELGDSALYFCASSVEGQGGYGYTFGSGTRLTVV.

This clonotype was recorded many times. This sequence joins TRBV7-2 and TRBJ1-5; D call uncertain. V lost 4 bases and J lost 5, with 12 bases in between. Germline loops: CDR1 SGHTA, CDR2 FQGNSA. The CDR3 length is 14 residues. The CDR3 protein is CASSSPFGDQPQHF. CDR3 in DNA: TGTGCCAGCAGCTCCCCCTTTGGAGATCAGCCCCAGCATTTT.

This clonotype was recorded at least ten times. The CDR3 loop reads CASSPLLGTEAFF. Written as DNA, the CDR3 is TGTGCCAGTAGTCCCCTGCTTGGGACTGAAGCTTTCTTT. The chain combines TRBV19 with TRBJ1-1; no clear D. Trimming took off 5 bases at V and 5 bases at J, with 12 bases between the two ends. Germline values: CDR1 LNHDA, CDR2 SQIVND (reference sequence). The CDR3 covers 13 residues.

This clonotype was recorded at least ten times. The CDR3 nucleotides are TGCGGAGCGGGAGGGTCTGCGAGCACAGATACGCAGTATTTT. Protein product: CGAGGSASTDTQYF. The chain joins TRBV20-1 to TRBJ2-3; 10 nucleotides match TRBD2. This CDR3 region has 14 residues. Per the germline V gene, CDR1 is DFQATT and CDR2 is SNEGSKA (reference sequence).